This T cell receptor beta chain was found in a study of OX40 agonist ivuxolimab in advanced cancers. The overall study: Clinicians treated patients with ivuxolimab, an agonistic anti-OX40 (CD134) antibody. Points from the study as a whole: Dose levels from 0.1 to 3.0 mg/kg saw CD4+ and CD8+ blood T cells expand clonally by week 6.

Remarks on this clone: Its antigen remains unknown.

After removal of 5 bases from V and 12 bases from J, the junction contained 11 bases not matched to a gene. This CDR3 spans 14 amino acids. CDR1 is SGHAT, CDR2 FQNNGV, per germline. The data were produced by immunoSEQ multiplex PCR, yet TCRdb's version contains in-frame clones alone and is incomplete. The sample yields over 100,000 clones, more than 80% seen once. This sample comprised CD4+ or CD8+ T cells sorted from blood, obtained in a trial of the OX40 agonist ivuxolimab. The origin of this receptor is an adult with an advanced solid tumor such as melanoma, head and neck, liver or kidney cancer. This chain links TRBV11-2 with TRBJ2-1, with TRBD1 identical over 9 bases. The CDR3 nucleotides read TGTGCCAGCAGCGTGGGACAGGGAGAACGGCGGCAGTTCTTC. Translating gives CASSVGQGERRQFF.